One T cell receptor (beta chain) is described in this entry. What this receptor recognizes is not known. Base quality data are lacking; no much larger clone is found one base away. This specimen belongs to a study of memory CD8 T cells in hepatitis C reinfection (dated by TCRdb to 2017 to 2019). Notes on the research overall: Of the five donors, three spontaneously resolved two consecutive HCV infections, and two cleared a primary infection but developed chronic infection after reinfection. HCV reinfection was defined as a positive HCV RNA test following two negative tests taken at least 60 days apart. Peak reinfection samples were taken from 3 to 8 weeks after reinfection was detected. The TCR beta repertoire of virus-specific CD8 T cells was tracked longitudinally in roughly 5 donors across an HCV reinfection episode. Between the late 2000s and the early 2010s, a few reinfection cases that had stored pre-reinfection samples were identified. In the reinfection study, participants who had previously resolved an HCV infection were followed up every 3 months. Previously published longitudinal data on tetramer+ CD8 T cell frequency were used to select the peak reinfection time point. Results and caveats for the whole study, not just this receptor: With only four to six donors, the study could not reach definitive conclusions about public clonotypes linked to secondary clearance.

Read against the paper, the sample's time point label means: peak reinfection, 3 to 8 weeks after reinfection detection. Sorted cells were sequenced directly ex vivo, with no in vitro expansion before TCR sequencing. Donors were people who inject drugs enrolled in the Montreal Acute Hepatitis C Cohort Study (HEPCO) in Canada. Total naive CD8 T cells, sorted as viable CD3+ CD8+ CD45RO-, came from two donors at all three reinfection time points as controls. Before sorting, cryopreserved peripheral blood mononuclear cells were thawed and CD8 T cells were purified from those thawed cells. Negative selection with the MACS CD8+ T cell Isolation Kit was used to enrich CD8 T cells. Cell sorting was done on a BD FACSAria II sorter with FACSDiva software, and data were analyzed with FlowJo. The CDR3 goes from the cysteine to the phenylalanine over 14 residues. Only the CDR3 DNA is retained, 42 bases long and in frame from the first base. CDR1 and CDR2 are drawn from the germline V gene (reference sequence): MNHEY, SMNVEV. The junction shows trimming of 5 bases on V and 8 bases on J, and the gene matches do not reach 6 bases of it.

Library method: the immunoSEQ multiplex PCR assay. Genomic DNA was extracted from the sorted cells, and the TCR beta V, D and J regions were sequenced using the automated high-throughput method of Adaptive Biotechnologies. A two-step, bias-controlled multiplex PCR was used to amplify the CDR3 regions. An Illumina instrument was used to sequence the amplified TCR beta libraries. The study's own analysis went as follows. The demultiplexed reads were processed to cut down on amplification and sequencing bias, and the IMGT database was used to assign CDR3 sequences to gene families. ImmunoSEQ software version 2.0 was used to analyze repertoire data. Clonotype lists were filtered to remove out-of-frame sequences as well as sequences containing stop codons in the CDR3. Clonotypes below 0.01% frequency were excluded because they corresponded to less than one cell. Richness was calculated by dividing observed richness by the number of input cells, and evenness was calculated by dividing Shannon entropy by the log of observed richness. To measure repertoire diversity and how similar the repertoire was between time points, Simpson diversity and Morisita-Horn overlap indices were applied. Clonotypes were sorted into dominant (>1%), sub-dominant (0.5-0.99%), low abundance (0.1-0.49%) or lowest abundance (<0.1%) groups. For the germline index, total nucleotide additions were subtracted from total CDR3 length, and that difference was then divided by total CDR3 length. TCRdb retrieved this table from immuneACCESS and kept in-frame rearrangements only. Not all clones are present; in checked studies, unresolved V genes account for under half, and no reason is known for the remainder. Clone size and the V and J calls come from that table; the DNA yielded D and trimming. The sample records over 35,000 clones, 88% of which are singletons. Of the sample, 0.95% to 1.5% falls within the top ten clones.

The chain joins TRBV27 to TRBJ1-4, and TRBD1 matches 9 of the central bases. The clonotype comes from a man between 18 and 35 years old with hepatitis C virus infection. Sequences were obtained from naive CD8+ T cells sorted from blood. The sample's cell subset or site label is to be understood as: total naive CD8+CD45RO- T cells. The CDR3: CASSTRQGGEKLFF. The DNA reads as follows: TGTGCCAGCAGTACGCGACAGGGGGGAGAAAAACTGTTTTTT.